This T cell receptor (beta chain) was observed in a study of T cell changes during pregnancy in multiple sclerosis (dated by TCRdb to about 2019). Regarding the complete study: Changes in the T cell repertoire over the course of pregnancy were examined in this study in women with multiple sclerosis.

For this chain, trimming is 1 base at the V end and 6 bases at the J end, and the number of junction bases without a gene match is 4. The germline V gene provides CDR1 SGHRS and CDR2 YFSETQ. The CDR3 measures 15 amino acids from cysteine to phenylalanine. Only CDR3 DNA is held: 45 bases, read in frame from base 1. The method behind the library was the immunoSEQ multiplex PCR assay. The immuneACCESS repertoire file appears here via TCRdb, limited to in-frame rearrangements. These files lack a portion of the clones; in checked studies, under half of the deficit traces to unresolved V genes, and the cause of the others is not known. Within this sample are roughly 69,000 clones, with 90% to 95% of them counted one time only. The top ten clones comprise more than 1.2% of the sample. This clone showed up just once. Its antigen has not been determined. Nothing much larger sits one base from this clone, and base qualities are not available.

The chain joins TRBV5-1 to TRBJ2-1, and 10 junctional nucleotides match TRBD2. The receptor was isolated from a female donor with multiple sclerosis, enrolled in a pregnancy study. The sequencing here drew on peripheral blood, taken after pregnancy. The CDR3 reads CASSLTAGGRNEQFF. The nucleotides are TGCGCCAGCAGCTTGACAGCGGGAGGGCGCAATGAGCAGTTCTTC.